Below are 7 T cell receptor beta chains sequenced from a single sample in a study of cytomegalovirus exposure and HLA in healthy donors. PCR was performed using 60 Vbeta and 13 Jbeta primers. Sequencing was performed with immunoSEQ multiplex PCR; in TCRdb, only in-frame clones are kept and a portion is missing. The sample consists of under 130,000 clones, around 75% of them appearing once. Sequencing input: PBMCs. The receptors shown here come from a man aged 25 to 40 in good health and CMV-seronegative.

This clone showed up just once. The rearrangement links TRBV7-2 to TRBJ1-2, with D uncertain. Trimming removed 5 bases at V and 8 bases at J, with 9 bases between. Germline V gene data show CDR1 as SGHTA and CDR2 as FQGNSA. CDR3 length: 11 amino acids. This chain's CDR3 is CASSALGGYTF. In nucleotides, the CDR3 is TGTGCCAGCAGCGCACTCGGGGGCTACACCTTC.

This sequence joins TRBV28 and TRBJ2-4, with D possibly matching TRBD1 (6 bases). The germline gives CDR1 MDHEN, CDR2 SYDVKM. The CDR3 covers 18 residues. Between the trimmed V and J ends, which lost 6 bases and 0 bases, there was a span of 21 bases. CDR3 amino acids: CASSPTGTPLTAKNIQYF. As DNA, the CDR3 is TGTGCCAGCAGCCCAACCGGGACACCCCTTACAGCCAAAAACATTCAGTACTTC.

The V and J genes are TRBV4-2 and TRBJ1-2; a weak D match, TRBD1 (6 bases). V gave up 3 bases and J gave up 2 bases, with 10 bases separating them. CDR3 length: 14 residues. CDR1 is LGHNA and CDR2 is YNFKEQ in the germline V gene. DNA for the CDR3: TGTGCCAGCAGCCAGGCAGGGGTAAACTATGGCTACACCTTC. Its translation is CASSQAGVNYGYTF.

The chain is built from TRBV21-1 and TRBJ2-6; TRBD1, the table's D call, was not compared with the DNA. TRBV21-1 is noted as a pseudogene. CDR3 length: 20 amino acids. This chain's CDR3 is CASSKVAGAHRGPGANVLTF. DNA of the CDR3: TGTGCCAGCAGCAAAGTGGCTGGGGCGCACCGAGGCCCTGGGGCCAACGTCCTGACTTTC.

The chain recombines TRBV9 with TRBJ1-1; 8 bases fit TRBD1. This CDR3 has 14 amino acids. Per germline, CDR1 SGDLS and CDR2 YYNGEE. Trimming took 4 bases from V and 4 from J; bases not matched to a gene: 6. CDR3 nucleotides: TGTGCCAGCAGCCCCCGGACAGGGCTCACTGAAGCTTTCTTT. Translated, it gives CASSPRTGLTEAFF. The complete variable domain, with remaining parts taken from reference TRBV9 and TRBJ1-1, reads DSGVTQTPKHLITATGQRVTLRCSPRSGDLSVYWYQQSLDQGLQFLIQYYNGEERAKGNILERFSAQQFPDLHSELNLSSLELGDSALYFCASSPRTGLTEAFFGQGTRLTVV.

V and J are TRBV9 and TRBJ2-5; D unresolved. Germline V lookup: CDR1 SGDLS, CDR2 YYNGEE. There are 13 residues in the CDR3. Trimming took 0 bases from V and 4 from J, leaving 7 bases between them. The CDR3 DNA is TGTGCCAGCAGCGTAGTCACAGCAGAGACCCAGTACTTC. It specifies CASSVVTAETQYF.

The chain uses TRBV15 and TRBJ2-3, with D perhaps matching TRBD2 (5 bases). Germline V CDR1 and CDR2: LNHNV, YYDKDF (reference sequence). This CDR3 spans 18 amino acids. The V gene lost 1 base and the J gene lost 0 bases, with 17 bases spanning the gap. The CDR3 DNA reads TGTGCCACCAGCAGAGGCGTAGGAGGATACACTAGCACAGATACGCAGTATTTT. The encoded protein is CATSRGVGGYTSTDTQYF.